Below are 32 T cell receptor beta chains sequenced from a single sample in a study of CD8+CD57+ T cells in acquired aplastic anemia. Genomic DNA, serving as template, underwent TCR beta VDJ and CDR3 profiling. TCRdb recomputed calls from the reads with MiXCR, one row per CDR3 protein. The sample holds 200,000 to 250,000 distinct CDR3 sequences, 34% seen once. Source material: sorted CD4+, CD8+, or CD8+CD57+ T cells (not recorded which) from PBMCs. Source of these receptors: a human donor in good health, serving as a control.

The chain combines TRBV5-1 with TRBJ2-1; TRBD2 is a possible D gene (6 bases). Germline assignment: CDR1 SGHRS and CDR2 YFSETQ. V was trimmed by 1 base and J by 9 bases, leaving 29 bases between them. CDR3 size: 19 residues. CDR3 residues: CASSLKTDELAPRVSEQFF. As DNA, the CDR3 is TGCGCCAGCAGCTTGAAGACCGATGAACTAGCCCCCCGAGTGAGTGAGCAGTTCTTC. Full variable domain (outside the CDR3, taken from reference TRBV5-1 and TRBJ2-1): KAGVTQTPRYLIKTRGQQVTLSCSPISGHRSVSWYQQTPGQGLQFLFEYFSETQRNKGNFPGRFSGRQFSNSRSEMNVSTLELGDSALYLCASSLKTDELAPRVSEQFFGPGTRLTVL.

Ten or more counts support this clonotype. In nucleotides, the CDR3 is TGTGCCAGCAGTGACAGGGACAGGGTGCGGGCTTTCTTT. It yields the protein CASSDRDRVRAFF. The J gene is TRBJ1-1, the V gene TRBV2; TRBD1 matches at 9 bases. CDR3 length equals 13 residues. J lost 11 bases, V lost 3 bases, and 7 bases had no gene match. Germline values: CDR1 SNHLY, CDR2 FYNNEI.

J is TRBJ1-2 and V is TRBV10-3; 9 bases map to TRBD1. The CDR3 has 16 residues. Germline V gene data show CDR1 as ENHRY and CDR2 as SYGVKD. Trimming cost V 0 bases and J 5 bases; bases outside gene matches: 7. This CDR3 reads CAISESQGAKKYGYTF. CDR3 nucleotides: TGTGCCATCAGTGAGTCACAGGGGGCTAAGAAATATGGCTACACCTTC.

The genes are TRBV5-1 and TRBJ2-5; maybe TRBD1 (5 bases). CDR3 length: 13 residues. Germline lookup yields CDR1 SGHRS and CDR2 YFSETQ. The V end lost 2 bases, the J end lost 2 bases, and 7 bases lay between the germline ends. The CDR3 DNA reads TGCGCCAGCAGCTTCAGGGTTCAAGAGACCCAGTACTTC. Its protein is CASSFRVQETQYF.

This clonotype was seen at least ten times. In DNA form, the CDR3 reads TGTGCCAGCAGCGTCCTGGGGACAGGAGTTTCCGAGCAGTACTTC. Its protein product is CASSVLGTGVSEQYF. The J gene is TRBJ2-7, the V gene TRBV9, with 8 bases lining up with TRBD1. The CDR3 has 15 residues. Trimming took 2 bases from V and 6 from J; bases not matched to a gene: 10. Germline V gene sequence: CDR1 SGDLS, CDR2 YYNGEE.

CDR3 nucleotide sequence: TGTGCCAGCAGTGCCGCCTCTGGGGCCAACGTCCTGACTTTC. Translated: CASSAASGANVLTF. The chain combines TRBV2 with TRBJ2-6; no clear D gene. V shed 4 bases and J shed 0 bases, with 4 bases lying between them. Germline V CDR1 and CDR2: SNHLY, FYNNEI. The CDR3 loop spans 14 amino acids.

Many counts were recorded for this clonotype. The chain recombines TRBV6-1 with TRBJ1-1, with D unclear. Trimming left V 5 bases short and J 10 bases short, with 11 bases between. CDR3 length: 11 residues. Germline V gene data show CDR1 as MNHNS and CDR2 as SASEGT. CDR3 in amino acids: CASSLPPGAFF. The CDR3 bases are TGTGCCAGCAGTCTTCCTCCGGGAGCTTTCTTT.

Notes on this clonotype: A much larger clone is a single base away; this may be a read error. Since no conserved phenylalanine or tryptophan closes the CDR3, a read error is the likely cause. The chain recombines TRBV12-3 or TRBV12-4 with TRBJ1-2; no clear D. The CDR3 extends over 14 amino acids. Deletions cut 2 bases from V and 2 bases from J, with 9 bases between. The CDR3 DNA sequence: TGTGCCAGCAGTTTACGTTTAGGGAACTATGGCTACACCTAC. Protein product: CASSLRLGNYGYTY.

As to this clonotype: This is likely a read error, given that the CDR3 carries no conserved phenylalanine or tryptophan at its end. The DNA is omitted, as the CDR3 cannot be located on it reliably, and the CDR3 follows TCRdb's listing. This chain connects TRBV19 to TRBJ1-2. From germline, CDR1 is LNHDA and CDR2 SQIVND (reference sequence). With termini counted, the CDR3 has 8 amino acids. CDR3 amino acids: CASTPPPV.

The chain uses TRBV2 and TRBJ1-2; maybe TRBD1 (5 bases). The CDR3 consists of 13 residues. Trimming took off 4 bases at V and 7 bases at J, with 13 bases between the two ends. CDR1 SNHLY and CDR2 FYNNEI come from the germline V gene. The CDR3 is CASSGQGSGGYTF. The CDR3 DNA is TGTGCCAGCAGTGGGCAGGGATCCGGTGGCTACACCTTC.

This clonotype came up a few times. The rearrangement links TRBV12-3 or TRBV12-4 to TRBJ2-3; the match to TRBD2 covers 8 bases. The CDR3 is made up of 16 amino acids. V lost 7 bases to trimming and J lost 0 bases; unmatched junction nucleotides: 9. CDR3 sequence: CASTPGLESSTDTQYF. The CDR3 DNA sequence: TGTGCCAGCACCCCGGGACTAGAATCCAGCACAGATACGCAGTATTTT.

This rearrangement joins TRBV6-5 to TRBJ2-1; a weak D match, TRBD2 (5 bases). CDR1 MNHEY and CDR2 SVGAGI come from the germline V gene. The CDR3 covers 16 residues. The V end was cut by 6 bases, the J end by 6 bases, with 21 bases between. For the CDR3, the DNA is TGTGCCAGCAGGCCCTCGGGGAGCAGCCATCGCAATGAGCAGTTCTTC. Translating it yields CASRPSGSSHRNEQFF.

This clonotype was picked up many times. The chain has TRBV19 and TRBJ1-5; TRBD1 is a possible D gene (5 bases). The CDR3 is made up of 14 amino acids. The ends were cut back, 6 bases at V and 6 bases at J, with 15 bases in the middle. Germline V gene lookup returns CDR1 LNHDA and CDR2 SQIVND (reference sequence). CDR3 sequence: CASSLTWGGQPQHF. For the CDR3, the DNA is TGTGCCAGTAGCCTGACCTGGGGGGGTCAGCCCCAGCATTTT.

The chain has TRBV19 and TRBJ1-2; 10 positions match TRBD1. The CDR3 covers 13 residues. Germline CDR1 reads LNHDA; CDR2 reads SQIVND (reference sequence). The trim removed 7 bases at V and 8 bases at J, leaving 7 bases unmatched. CDR3 nucleotide sequence: TGTGCCAGTACCGCTGGGACAGGGGTGGGCTACACCTTC. This encodes CASTAGTGVGYTF. The whole variable domain, remainder taken from reference TRBV19 and TRBJ1-2, is DGGITQSPKYLFRKEGQNVTLSCEQNLNHDAMYWYRQDPGQGLRLIYYSQIVNDFQKGDIAEGYSVSREKKESFPLTVTSAQKNPTAFYLCASTAGTGVGYTFGSGTRLTVV.

For this clonotype: With a much larger clone just one base away, this may be a read error. The chain uses TRBV20-1 and TRBJ2-5, with 7 bases fitting TRBD2. This CDR3 has 14 residues. Germline V gene lookup returns CDR1 DFQATT and CDR2 SNEGSKA (reference sequence). The junction had 8 bases not matched to a gene; V was cut back by 5 bases and J by 2 bases. CDR3 nucleotide sequence: TGCAGTGCTTGGGGGGGATTCTTTCAAGAGACCCAGTACTTC. Residues: CSAWGGFFQETQYF.

Comments on this clonotype: The junction differs from germline at one of its ends, possibly a read error. The J gene is TRBJ1-3, the V gene TRBV20-1; D is uncertain. Germline CDR1 reads DFQATT; CDR2 reads SNEGSKA (reference sequence). This CDR3 has 15 amino acids. In nucleotides, the CDR3 is TGCAGTGCTAGAGTCGCAGGCGGCTCTGGAAACATCATATATTTT. Its translation: CSARVAGGSGNIIYF.

The rearrangement links TRBV3-1 to TRBJ1-2; a weak D match, TRBD1 (5 bases). There are 15 residues in the CDR3. Germline V gene data show CDR1 as LGHDT and CDR2 as YNNKEL (reference sequence). V shed 3 bases and J shed 8 bases, with 19 bases lying between them. CDR3 in amino acids: CASSQASGTSNGYTF. The CDR3 nucleotides read TGTGCCAGCAGCCAGGCGTCCGGGACGTCCAACGGCTACACCTTC.

This clonotype has a count of ten or more. This chain links TRBV7-9 with TRBJ1-1; D is uncertain. The V gene's germline CDR1 is SEHNR and CDR2 FQNEAQ (reference sequence). V shed 1 base and J shed 3 bases, with 9 bases lying between them. The CDR3 is made up of 14 amino acids. This CDR3 reads CASSLDLGDTEAFF. The CDR3 DNA reads as TGTGCCAGCAGCTTAGACCTGGGTGACACTGAAGCTTTCTTT. Using reference TRBV7-9 and TRBJ1-1 for the parts outside the CDR3, the full variable domain is DTGVSQNPRHKITKRGQNVTFRCDPISEHNRLYWYRQTLGQGPEFLTYFQNEAQLEKSRLLSDRFSAERPKGSFSTLEIQRTEQGDSAMYLCASSLDLGDTEAFFGQGTRLTVV.

A few counts support this clonotype. This rearrangement joins TRBV5-4 to TRBJ2-3; no firm D call. The V end was cut by 1 base, the J end by 4 bases, with 10 bases between. The CDR3 is made up of 14 amino acids. In germline, CDR1 is SGHNT, CDR2 YYREEE (reference sequence). CDR3 region: CASSLTLRPDTQYF. CDR3 bases: TGTGCCAGCAGCTTGACCCTGAGGCCAGATACGCAGTATTTT.

This clonotype has ten or more counts. The V gene is TRBV19, the J gene TRBJ2-7, with TRBD1 matching over 10 bases. This CDR3 is 15 amino acids long. Germline values: CDR1 LNHDA, CDR2 SQIVND (reference sequence). The V and J ends lost 6 bases and 3 bases, in that order; junction bases with no gene match: 8. CDR3 nucleotide sequence: TGTGCCAGTAGCGAACCCGGGACAGGGGTCTACGAGCAGTACTTC. Protein product: CASSEPGTGVYEQYF.

This clonotype was counted many times. V usage is TRBV11-2 and J usage is TRBJ1-6, with D possibly TRBD1 on 5 matching bases. This CDR3 contains 15 residues. With 0 bases removed from V and 9 bases from J, the gap between germline ends came to 12 bases. Germline assignment: CDR1 SGHAT and CDR2 FQNNGV. The CDR3 loop is CASSLDRQGSSPLHF. The CDR3 DNA sequence: TGTGCCAGCAGCTTAGATAGGCAGGGTAGTTCACCCCTCCACTTT.

This clonotype has a count of ten or more. This chain uses TRBV2 with TRBJ2-2; a possible D gene is TRBD1 (5 bases). This CDR3 region has 13 residues. Trimming removed 6 bases at V and 4 bases at J, with 9 bases between. The V gene's germline CDR1 is SNHLY and CDR2 FYNNEI. CDR3 loop: CASSQGTTGELFF. The CDR3 coding sequence is TGTGCCAGCAGCCAGGGCACCACCGGGGAGCTGTTTTTT.

Many counts were recorded for this clonotype. CDR3 nucleotide sequence: TGTGCCTGGAGGTCCCATCTCCGGGACAGGGGGTCTGCCTACGAGCAGTACTTC. It yields the protein CAWRSHLRDRGSAYEQYF. The chain links TRBV30 to TRBJ2-7; 11 nucleotides align to TRBD1. V dropped 3 bases and J dropped 2; count of bases not matched to a gene: 15. CDR3 length equals 18 residues. Germline CDR1 is GTSNPN and CDR2 is SVGIG (reference sequence).

The J gene is TRBJ2-7, the V gene TRBV29-1; 7 bases fit TRBD2. The V gene's germline CDR1 is SQVTM and CDR2 ANQGSEA. CDR3 length: 13 amino acids. V dropped 8 bases and J dropped 2; count of bases not matched to a gene: 9. CDR3 nucleotide sequence: TGCAGCTTAGTGGGAGGGGAGGCCTACGAGCAGTACTTC. Translated: CSLVGGEAYEQYF.

The rearrangement links TRBV6-1 to TRBJ2-1; 10 bases align to TRBD2. There are 14 residues in the CDR3. J gave up 4 bases and V 7 bases, and 4 bases lay outside the gene matches. Germline-derived CDR1 and CDR2 are MNHNS and SASEGT. In DNA form, the CDR3 reads TGTGCCAGCACAAGCGGGGGGGCGTACAATGAGCAGTTCTTC. This codes for CASTSGGAYNEQFF.

V is TRBV5-1 and J is TRBJ2-1; no reliable D call. V lost 0 bases and J lost 3, with 10 bases in between. The CDR3 is 15 amino acids. Germline V lookup: CDR1 SGHRS, CDR2 YFSETQ. The CDR3 reads CASSLVVASYNEQFF. CDR3 sequence (DNA): TGCGCCAGCAGCTTGGTAGTAGCTAGCTACAATGAGCAGTTCTTC.

On this clonotype: The junction departs from germline at one end; a sequencing error may be responsible. This chain's CDR3 is CVSSRGQGENQPQHF. CDR3 DNA sequence: TGCGTCAGCAGCCGGGGACAGGGGGAGAATCAGCCCCAGCATTTT. The rearrangement uses TRBV4-1 and TRBJ1-5; 11 bases are shared with TRBD1. Germline V gives CDR1 MGHRA, CDR2 YSYEKL. The CDR3 covers 15 residues.

This chain links TRBV4-1 with TRBJ2-6; D is possibly TRBD1 (6 bases). In germline, CDR1 is MGHRA, CDR2 YSYEKL. This CDR3 contains 17 residues. Between the trimmed V and J ends, which lost 0 bases and 1 base, there was a span of 10 bases. The CDR3 bases are TGCGCCAGCAGCCAAGAAACGCAGGGGTCTGGGGCCAACGTCCTGACTTTC. Residues: CASSQETQGSGANVLTF.

This clonotype was counted ten times or more. The chain employs TRBV9 and TRBJ2-5; 9 bases map to TRBD1. V shed 3 bases and J 2 bases; nucleotides not matched to a gene: 5. This CDR3 has 15 amino acids. Germline loops: CDR1 SGDLS, CDR2 YYNGEE. CDR3 loop: CASSGSGTGQETQYF. The CDR3, as DNA: TGTGCCAGCAGCGGCTCCGGGACAGGGCAAGAGACCCAGTACTTC.

The V and J genes are TRBV7-9 and TRBJ2-1; D may be TRBD1 (6 bases). The CDR3 is made up of 12 amino acids. Trimming stripped 7 bases from V and 9 bases from J, with 13 bases between. From germline, CDR1 is SEHNR and CDR2 FQNEAQ (reference sequence). For the CDR3, the DNA is TGTGCCAGCACCGGGACACACGGTGAGCAGTTCTTC. Its translation: CASTGTHGEQFF.

The chain links TRBV4-1 to TRBJ2-5; maybe TRBD2 (6 bases). Between the trimmed V and J ends, which lost 2 bases and 5 bases, there was a span of 15 bases. This CDR3 spans 15 amino acids. Germline CDR1 and CDR2: MGHRA and YSYEKL. CDR3 protein: CASSQPGLGRETQYF. DNA for the CDR3: TGCGCCAGCAGCCAACCGGGACTGGGACGGGAGACCCAGTACTTC.

Points on this clonotype: Given a much more abundant clone one base away, this may be a read error. The gene calls are TRBV2 and TRBJ1-1, with TRBD1 as a possible D gene (6 bases). The CDR3 spans 16 residues. Trimming pared 8 bases from V and 2 bases from J, leaving 21 bases between. CDR1 is SNHLY and CDR2 is FYNNEI in the germline V gene. CDR3 sequence: CASRVEGSGANTEAFF. The CDR3 DNA is TGTGCCAGCCGCGTAGAAGGGTCAGGGGCCAACACTGAAGCTTTCTTT.